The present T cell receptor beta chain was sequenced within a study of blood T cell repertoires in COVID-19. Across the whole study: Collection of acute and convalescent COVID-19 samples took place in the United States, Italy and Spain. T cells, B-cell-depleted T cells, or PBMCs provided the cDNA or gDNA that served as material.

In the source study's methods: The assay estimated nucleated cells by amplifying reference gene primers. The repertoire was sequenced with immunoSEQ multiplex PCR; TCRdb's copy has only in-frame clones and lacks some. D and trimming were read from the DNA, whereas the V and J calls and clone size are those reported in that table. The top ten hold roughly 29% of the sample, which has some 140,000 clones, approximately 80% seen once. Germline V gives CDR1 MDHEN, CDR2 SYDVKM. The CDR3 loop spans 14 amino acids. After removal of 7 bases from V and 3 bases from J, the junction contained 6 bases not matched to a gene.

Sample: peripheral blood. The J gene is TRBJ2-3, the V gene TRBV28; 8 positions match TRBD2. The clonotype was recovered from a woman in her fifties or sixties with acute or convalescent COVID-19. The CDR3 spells CASTRGGTTDTQYF. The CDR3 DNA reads TGTGCCAGCACCCGGGGGGGGACGACAGATACGCAGTATTTT.